Sequencing of this T cell receptor (beta chain) was carried out in a study of beta chain features in type 1 diabetes. Findings and caveats of the study: PCR might favor shorter templates, but any such skew would affect patients and controls equally.

On average, the one heparinised blood draw given by each donor was approximately 120 mL. This clone occurred once. The target antigen is unknown. The entirety of the isolated RNA underwent reverse transcription, so expressed TCRB transcripts were sequenced. Sequencing was performed with immunoSEQ multiplex PCR; in TCRdb, only in-frame clones are kept and a portion is missing. The table includes roughly 310,000 clones, approximately 11% detected once. V was trimmed by 5 bases and J by 2 bases, leaving 16 bases between them. CDR3 length: 16 residues. Per the germline V gene, CDR1 is SGHAT and CDR2 is FQNNGV.

The receptor was derived from a woman aged 25 to 39 in good health. The chain recombines TRBV11-2 with TRBJ1-5; D uncertain. Sequences were obtained from naive CD4+ T cells from blood. The CDR3 DNA follows: TGTGCCAGCAGCCGATGGGAGGCGACGGGCAATCAGCCCCAGCATTTT. It encodes CASSRWEATGNQPQHF.